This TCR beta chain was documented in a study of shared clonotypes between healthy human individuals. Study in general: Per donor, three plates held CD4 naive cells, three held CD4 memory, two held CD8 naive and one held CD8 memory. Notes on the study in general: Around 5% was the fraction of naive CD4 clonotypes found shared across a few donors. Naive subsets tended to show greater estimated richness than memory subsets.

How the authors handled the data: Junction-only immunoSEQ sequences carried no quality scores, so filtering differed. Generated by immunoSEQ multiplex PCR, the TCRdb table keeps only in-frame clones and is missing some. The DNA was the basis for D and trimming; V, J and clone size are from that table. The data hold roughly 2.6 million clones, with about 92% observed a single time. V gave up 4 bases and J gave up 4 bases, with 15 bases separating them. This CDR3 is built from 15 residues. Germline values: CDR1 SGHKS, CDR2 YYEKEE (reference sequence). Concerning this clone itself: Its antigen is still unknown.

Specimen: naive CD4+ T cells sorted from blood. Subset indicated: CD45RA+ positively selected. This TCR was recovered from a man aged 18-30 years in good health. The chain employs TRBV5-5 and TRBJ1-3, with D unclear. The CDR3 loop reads CASSRRSQGGNTIYF. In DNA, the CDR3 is TGTGCCAGCAGCCGCCGTTCCCAAGGAGGAAACACCATATATTTT.